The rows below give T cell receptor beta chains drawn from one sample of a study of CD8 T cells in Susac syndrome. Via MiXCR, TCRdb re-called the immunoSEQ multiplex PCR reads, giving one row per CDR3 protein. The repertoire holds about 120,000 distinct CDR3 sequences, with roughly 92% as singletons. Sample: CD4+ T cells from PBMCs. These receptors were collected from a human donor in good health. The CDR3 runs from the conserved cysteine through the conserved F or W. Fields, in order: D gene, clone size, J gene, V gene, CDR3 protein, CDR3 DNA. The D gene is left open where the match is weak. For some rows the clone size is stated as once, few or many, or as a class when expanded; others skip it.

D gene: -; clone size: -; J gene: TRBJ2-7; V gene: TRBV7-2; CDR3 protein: CASSLGQSFYEQYF; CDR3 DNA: TGTGCCAGCAGCTTAGGGCAGAGTTTCTACGAGCAGTACTTC
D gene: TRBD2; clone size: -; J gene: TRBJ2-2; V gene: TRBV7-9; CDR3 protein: CASSLLAGANTGELFF; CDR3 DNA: TGTGCCAGCAGCTTGTTAGCGGGGGCGAACACCGGGGAGCTGTTTTTT
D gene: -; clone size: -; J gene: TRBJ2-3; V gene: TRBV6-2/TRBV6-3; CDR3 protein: CASGQGTDTQYF; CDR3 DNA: TGTGCCAGCGGCCAGGGGACAGATACGCAGTATTTT
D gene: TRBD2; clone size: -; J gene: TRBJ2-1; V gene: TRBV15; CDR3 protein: CATSSTSAGEQFF; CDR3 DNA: TGTGCCACCAGCAGCACTAGCGCGGGTGAGCAGTTCTTC
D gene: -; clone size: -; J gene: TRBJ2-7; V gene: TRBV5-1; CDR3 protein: CASSPLWDVTYEQYF; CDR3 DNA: TGCGCCAGCAGTCCGTTATGGGACGTAACCTACGAGCAGTACTTC
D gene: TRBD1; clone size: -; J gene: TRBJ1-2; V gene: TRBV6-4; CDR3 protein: CASSDRDSYGYTF; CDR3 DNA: TGTGCCAGCAGTGACCGGGACAGCTATGGCTACACCTTC
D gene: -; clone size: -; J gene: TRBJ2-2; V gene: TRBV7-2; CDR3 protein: CASRGREGAANTGELFF; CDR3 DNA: TGTGCCAGCAGGGGACGGGAGGGGGCAGCGAACACCGGGGAGCTGTTTTTT
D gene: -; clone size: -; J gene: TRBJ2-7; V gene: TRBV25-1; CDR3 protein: CASSEYHEQYF; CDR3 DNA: TGTGCCAGCAGTGAATACCACGAGCAGTACTTC
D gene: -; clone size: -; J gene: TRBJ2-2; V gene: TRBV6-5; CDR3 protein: CASSRRAGELFF; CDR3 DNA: -
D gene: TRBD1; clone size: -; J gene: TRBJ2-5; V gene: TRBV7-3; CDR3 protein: CASSSSTQGAGETQYF; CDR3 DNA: TGTGCCAGCAGCTCCTCAACACAGGGGGCTGGGGAGACCCAGTACTTC
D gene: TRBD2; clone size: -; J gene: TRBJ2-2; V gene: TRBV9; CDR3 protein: CASSVEGGRSPGELFF; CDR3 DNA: TGTGCCAGCAGCGTAGAGGGCGGGAGATCTCCCGGGGAGCTGTTTTTT
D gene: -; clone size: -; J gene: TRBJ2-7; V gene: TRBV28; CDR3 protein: CASSRGWRDYEQYF; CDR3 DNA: TGTGCCAGCAGTCGGGGATGGAGAGACTACGAGCAGTACTTC
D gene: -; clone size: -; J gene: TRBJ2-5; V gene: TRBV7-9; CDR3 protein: CASGGRSYLGTQYF; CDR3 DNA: TGTGCCAGCGGGGGACGCTCCTATCTGGGGACCCAGTACTTC
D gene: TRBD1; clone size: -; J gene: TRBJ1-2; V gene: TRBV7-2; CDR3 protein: CASSLGGTGGFGYTF; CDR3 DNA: TGTGCCAGCAGCTTAGGAGGGACAGGGGGCTTTGGCTACACCTTC
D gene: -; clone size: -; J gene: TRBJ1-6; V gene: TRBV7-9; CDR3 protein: CASSLDGDIRTLHF; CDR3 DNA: TGTGCCAGCAGCTTAGATGGGGACATTCGGACCCTCCACTTT
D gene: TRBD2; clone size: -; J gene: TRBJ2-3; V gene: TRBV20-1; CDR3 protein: CSAPGTGTSEITDTQYF; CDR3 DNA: TGCAGTGCTCCAGGGACCGGGACTAGCGAAATCACAGATACGCAGTATTTT
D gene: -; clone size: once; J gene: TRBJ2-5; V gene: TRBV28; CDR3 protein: CASSSFRETQYF; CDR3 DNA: TGTGCCAGCTCTTCGTTTCGAGAGACCCAGTACTTC
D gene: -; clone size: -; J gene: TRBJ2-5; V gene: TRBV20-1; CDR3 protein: CSASGPQTQYF; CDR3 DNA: TGCAGTGCTAGCGGGCCACAGACCCAGTACTTC
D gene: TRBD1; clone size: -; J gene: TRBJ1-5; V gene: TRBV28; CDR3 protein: CASSPPHYRGFRPQHF; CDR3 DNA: TGTGCCAGCAGCCCGCCCCATTACAGGGGGTTTCGGCCCCAGCATTTT
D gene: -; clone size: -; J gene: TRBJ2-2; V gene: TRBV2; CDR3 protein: CASSERGPSTGELFF; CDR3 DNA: TGTGCCAGCAGTGAACGCGGTCCCTCCACCGGGGAGCTGTTTTTT
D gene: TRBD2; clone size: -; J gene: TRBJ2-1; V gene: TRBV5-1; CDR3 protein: CASSPGTSPYNEQFF; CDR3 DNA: TGCGCCAGCAGCCCCGGGACTAGCCCGTACAATGAGCAGTTCTTC
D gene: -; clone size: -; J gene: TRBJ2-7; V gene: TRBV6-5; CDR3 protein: CASSYSSGGIYEQYF; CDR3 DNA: TGTGCCAGCAGTTACTCTTCGGGGGGCATTTACGAGCAGTACTTC
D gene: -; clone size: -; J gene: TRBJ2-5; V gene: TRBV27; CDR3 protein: CASTPKGAVQETQYF; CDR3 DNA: TGTGCCAGCACTCCCAAGGGCGCGGTCCAAGAGACCCAGTACTTC
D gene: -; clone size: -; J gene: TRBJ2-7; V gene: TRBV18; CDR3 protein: CASSPLPGQNYEQYF; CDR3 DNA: TGTGCCAGCTCACCCTTACCGGGCCAGAACTACGAGCAGTACTTC
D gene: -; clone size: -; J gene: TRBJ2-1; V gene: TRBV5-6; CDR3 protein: CASSSGPAWFF; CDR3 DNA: TGTGCCAGCAGCTCGGGGCCGGCTTGGTTCTTC
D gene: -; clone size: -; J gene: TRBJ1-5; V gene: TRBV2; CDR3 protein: CASRETENQPQHF; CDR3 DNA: TGTGCCAGCAGAGAGACAGAGAATCAGCCCCAGCATTTT
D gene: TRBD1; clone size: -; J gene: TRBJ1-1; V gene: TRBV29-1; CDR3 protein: CSSATGGGEAFF; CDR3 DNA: TGCAGCTCAGCTACAGGGGGCGGTGAAGCTTTCTTT
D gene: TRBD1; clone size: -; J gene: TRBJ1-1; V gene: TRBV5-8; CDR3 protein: CASSRQGWTEAFF; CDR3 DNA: TGTGCCAGCAGCCGACAGGGATGGACTGAAGCTTTCTTT
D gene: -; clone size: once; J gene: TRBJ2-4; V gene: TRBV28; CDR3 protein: CASSLLENIQYF; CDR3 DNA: TGTGCCAGCAGTCTTCTGGAAAACATTCAGTACTTC
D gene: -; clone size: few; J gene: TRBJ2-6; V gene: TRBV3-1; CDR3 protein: CASSQGANVLTF; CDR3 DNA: TGTGCCAGCAGCCAAGGGGCCAACGTCCTGACTTTC
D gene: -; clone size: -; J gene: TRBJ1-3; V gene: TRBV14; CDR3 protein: CASSRRGQLSGNTIYF; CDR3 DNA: TGTGCCAGCAGCCGCCGTGGACAGCTCTCTGGAAACACCATATATTTT
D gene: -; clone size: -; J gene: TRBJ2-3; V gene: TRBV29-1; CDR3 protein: CSVEDQGRGEGSTDTQYF; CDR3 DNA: TGCAGCGTTGAAGATCAAGGGAGAGGTGAGGGGAGCACAGATACGCAGTATTTT
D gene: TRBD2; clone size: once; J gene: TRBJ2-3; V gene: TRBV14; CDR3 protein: CASSQWLFGSGKVYSLVDTQYF; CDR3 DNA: TGTGCCAGCAGCCAATGGCTTTTCGGCAGCGGGAAAGTTTACAGCTTAGTAGATACGCAGTATTTT
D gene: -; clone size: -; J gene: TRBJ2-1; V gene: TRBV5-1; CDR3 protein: CASSLATVDTEQFF; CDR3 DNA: TGCGCCAGCAGCTTGGCCACGGTGGACACTGAGCAGTTCTTC
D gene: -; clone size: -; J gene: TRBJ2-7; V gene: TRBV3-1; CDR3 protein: CASSQGAAQYF; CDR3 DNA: TGTGCCAGCAGCCAAGGAGCGGCGCAGTACTTC
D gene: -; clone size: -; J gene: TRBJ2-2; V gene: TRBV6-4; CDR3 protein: CASSDSMQGLNTGELFF; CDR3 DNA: TGTGCCAGCAGTGACTCGATGCAGGGCTTGAACACCGGGGAGCTGTTTTTT
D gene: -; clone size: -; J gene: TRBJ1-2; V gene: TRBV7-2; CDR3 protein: CASSFPEVSGYTF; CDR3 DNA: TGTGCCAGCAGCTTTCCCGAGGTGTCAGGCTACACCTTC
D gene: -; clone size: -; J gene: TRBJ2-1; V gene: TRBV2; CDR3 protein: CASLLHEQFF; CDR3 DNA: TGTGCCAGCTTACTCCATGAGCAGTTCTTC
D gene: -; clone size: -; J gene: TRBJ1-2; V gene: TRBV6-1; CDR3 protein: CASSEALADVYGYTF; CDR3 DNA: TGTGCCAGCAGTGAAGCTCTGGCGGACGTCTATGGCTACACCTTC
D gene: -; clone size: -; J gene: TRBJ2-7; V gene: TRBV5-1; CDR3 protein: CASSLRLSRREQYF; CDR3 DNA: TGCGCCAGCAGCTTGCGTCTATCCCGGAGAGAGCAGTACTTC
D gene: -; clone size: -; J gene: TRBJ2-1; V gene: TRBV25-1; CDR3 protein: CASSVGGYEQFF; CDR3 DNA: TGTGCCAGCAGTGTAGGGGGGTATGAGCAGTTCTTC
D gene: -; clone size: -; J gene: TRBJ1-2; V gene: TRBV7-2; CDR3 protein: CASSPSGGNGYGYTF; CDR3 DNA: TGTGCCAGCAGCCCAAGTGGCGGAAACGGCTATGGCTACACCTTC
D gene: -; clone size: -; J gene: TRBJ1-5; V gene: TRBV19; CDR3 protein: CASSTSRDQPQHF; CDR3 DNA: TGTGCCAGTAGTACCTCGCGGGATCAGCCCCAGCATTTT
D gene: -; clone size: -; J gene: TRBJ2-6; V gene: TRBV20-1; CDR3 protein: CSAARGSGANVLTF; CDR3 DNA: TGCAGTGCTGCGCGGGGCTCTGGGGCCAACGTCCTGACTTTC
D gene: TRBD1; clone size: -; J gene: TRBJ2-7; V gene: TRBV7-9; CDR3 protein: CASSFRQGSSYEQYF; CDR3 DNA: TGTGCCAGCAGCTTCAGACAGGGATCCTCCTACGAGCAGTACTTC
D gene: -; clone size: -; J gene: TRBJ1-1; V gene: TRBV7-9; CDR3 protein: CASSLSVQGTEAFF; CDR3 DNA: TGTGCCAGCAGCTTATCTGTTCAGGGAACTGAAGCTTTCTTT
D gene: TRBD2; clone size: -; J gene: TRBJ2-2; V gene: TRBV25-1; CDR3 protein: CASRGGWESATGELFF; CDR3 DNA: TGTGCCAGCAGGGGGGGGTGGGAGTCGGCCACCGGGGAGCTGTTTTTT
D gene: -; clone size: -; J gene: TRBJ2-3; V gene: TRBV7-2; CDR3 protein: CASSLHALPADTQYF; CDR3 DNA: TGTGCCAGCAGCCTCCACGCCCTCCCGGCAGATACGCAGTATTTT
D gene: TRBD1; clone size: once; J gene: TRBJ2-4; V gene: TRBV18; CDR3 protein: CASSPTAPQGAGGGIQYF; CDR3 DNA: TGTGCCAGCTCACCCACCGCCCCCCAGGGGGCCGGAGGGGGCATTCAGTACTTC